This entry lists 10 T cell receptor beta chains sequenced from one sample in a study of blood T cells in healthy people across ages. PCR was performed a second time for roughly 6 to 12 cycles using a sample-barcoded 5' primer and a J-beta primer mix. TCRdb independently ran MiXCR on the 5' RACE reads; one entry per CDR3 protein. The table records some 760,000 distinct CDR3 sequences, about 25% of them present only once. In addition, the sample was reused for a study of T cells of mothers and their children.

Input material: blood. The receptors originated from a boy aged 5-17 years in good health.

This chain connects TRBV29-1 to TRBJ2-7, with TRBD1 as a possible D gene (5 bases). Trimming shortened V by 2 bases and J by 0 bases, and 11 bases separated the two germline ends. The CDR3 contains 14 residues. The germline gives CDR1 SQVTM, CDR2 ANQGSEA. The CDR3 is CSVELAGNSYEQYF. CDR3 DNA: TGCAGCGTTGAATTGGCAGGGAACTCCTACGAGCAGTACTTC.

Written as DNA, the CDR3 is TGTGCCAGTAGTCACCAGGGATGGAGGAATGAGCAGTTCTTC. Its translation: CASSHQGWRNEQFF. The rearrangement links TRBV19 to TRBJ2-5, with D possibly called TRBD1 or TRBD2 (5 bases each). Near its end, the DNA agrees better with TRBJ2-1, so the J call may be wrong. The CDR3 is 14 amino acids. Germline assignment: CDR1 LNHDA and CDR2 SQIVND (reference sequence).

The genes are TRBV9 and TRBJ2-1; the match to TRBD2 covers 8 bases. The CDR3 covers 15 residues. Germline CDR1 reads SGDLS; CDR2 reads YYNGEE. Unmatched junction bases numbered 2, after V lost 0 bases and J lost 3 bases. CDR3 in amino acids: CASSVEGTSYNEQFF. The CDR3 DNA follows: TGTGCCAGCAGCGTAGAAGGGACTAGCTACAATGAGCAGTTCTTC. Complete variable domain (other parts from reference TRBV9 and TRBJ2-1): DSGVTQTPKHLITATGQRVTLRCSPRSGDLSVYWYQQSLDQGLQFLIQYYNGEERAKGNILERFSAQQFPDLHSELNLSSLELGDSALYFCASSVEGTSYNEQFFGPGTRLTVL.

The chain carries TRBV6-2 or TRBV6-3 and TRBJ1-4; D gene ambiguous. This CDR3 has 16 amino acids. V was clipped by 2 bases and J by 4 bases, with 14 bases between them. The germline V gene encodes CDR1 MNHEY and CDR2 SVGEGT. In DNA form, the CDR3 reads TGTGCCAGCAGTTACACTCTCGAGCGGAATAATGAAAAACTGTTTTTT. Translated: CASSYTLERNNEKLFF.

This clonotype has more than one count but fewer than ten. The germline gene is not matched at one end of the junction; a read error may be the cause. The V and J genes are TRBV28 and TRBJ1-2; perhaps TRBD1 as D (6 bases). This CDR3 region has 14 residues. The germline gives CDR1 MDHEN, CDR2 SYDVKM. The CDR3 DNA sequence: TGTGCCACCTCAGGACAGAGAGCTAACTACGGCTACACCTTC. Residues: CATSGQRANYGYTF.

A single count supports this clonotype. The V gene is TRBV7-9, the J gene TRBJ2-5, with TRBD2 identical over 11 bases. With V trimmed by 0 bases and J by 3 bases, 9 bases remained unmatched. This CDR3 has 18 amino acids. The germline gives CDR1 SEHNR, CDR2 FQNEAQ (reference sequence). CDR3 DNA sequence: TGTGCCAGCAGCTTAGCGGCTAGCGGGGGGCTTTGGAAAGAGACCCAGTACTTC. Translating it yields CASSLAASGGLWKETQYF.

CDR3 sequence: CASSQRLAGTATDTQYF. The DNA for the CDR3 is TGTGCCAGCAGCCAACGCCTAGCGGGAACGGCCACAGATACGCAGTATTTT. The chain employs TRBV14 and TRBJ2-3; 9 bases match TRBD2. This CDR3 has 17 residues. Germline CDR1 is SGHDN and CDR2 is FVKESK. J gave up 2 bases and V 2 bases, and 8 bases lay outside the gene matches.

CDR3: CASSLDRGRSNQPQHF. The CDR3 DNA follows: TGTGCCAGCAGTCTGGACAGGGGGCGAAGCAATCAGCCCCAGCATTTT. V and J are TRBV6-1 and TRBJ1-5; 11 bases line up with TRBD1. CDR1 is MNHNS and CDR2 is SASEGT in the germline V gene. Losses at the gene ends were 5 bases for V and 1 base for J; bases not matched to a gene: 4. CDR3 size: 16 residues.

This clonotype was found a few times. The CDR3: CSVEATTSYEQYF. CDR3 bases: TGCAGCGTTGAGGCTACGACCTCCTACGAGCAGTACTTC. J is TRBJ2-7 and V is TRBV29-1; D gene unclear. The CDR3 is 13 amino acids. Trimming stripped 3 bases from V and 0 bases from J, with 9 bases between. Germline CDR1 SQVTM, CDR2 ANQGSEA.

This clonotype has just a few counts. The chain links TRBV15 to TRBJ2-1, with 7 bases aligning to TRBD2. This CDR3 is 15 amino acids long. Germline CDR1 and CDR2: LNHNV and YYDKDF (reference sequence). Trimming took 3 bases from V and 8 from J; bases not matched to a gene: 10. CDR3 residues: CATSRNPREDYEQFF. DNA for the CDR3: TGTGCCACCAGCAGGAATCCCCGGGAGGACTATGAGCAGTTCTTC.